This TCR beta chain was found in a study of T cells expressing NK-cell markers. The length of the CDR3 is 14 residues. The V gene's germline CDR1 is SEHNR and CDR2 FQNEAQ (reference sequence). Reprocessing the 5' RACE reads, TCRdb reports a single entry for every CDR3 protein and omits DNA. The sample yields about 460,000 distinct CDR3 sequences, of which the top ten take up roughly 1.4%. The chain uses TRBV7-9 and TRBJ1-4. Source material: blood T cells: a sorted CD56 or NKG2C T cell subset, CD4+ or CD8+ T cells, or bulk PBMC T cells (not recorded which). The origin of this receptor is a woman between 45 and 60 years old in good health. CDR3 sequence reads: CASSLSGVDEKLFF.